One sample yielded the 20 T cell receptor beta chains listed below, sequenced in a study of monozygotic twins with inflammatory bowel disease. TCRdb reprocessed the 5' RACE reads; each CDR3 protein has one entry and no DNA is given. The sample table includes roughly 320,000 distinct CDR3 sequences. The sequenced sample was blood. Receptors originate from a human donor with ulcerative colitis or Crohn's disease, or a healthy co-twin of an affected twin (not recorded which).

This rearrangement joins TRBV5-4 to TRBJ2-3; TCRdb calls TRBD1, which cannot be checked without DNA. This CDR3 comprises 15 residues. Germline V gene data show CDR1 as SGHNT and CDR2 as YYREEE (reference sequence). The chain's CDR3 is CASSLGTTIGDTQYF.

The CDR3 here is CASSLVQDMQETQYF. The V gene is TRBV11-2, the J gene TRBJ2-5; TCRdb's assignment of TRBD1 cannot be checked, as there is no DNA. The germline CDR1 and CDR2 sequences are SGHAT and FQNNGV. The CDR3 is 15 amino acids.

The gene calls are TRBV2 and TRBJ2-1; the D call of TRBD1 rests on TCRdb alone, since no DNA is present to check it. CDR1 and CDR2 from the germline V gene are SNHLY and FYNNEI. This CDR3 spans 15 amino acids. CDR3 sequence reads: CASIPGTAGKNEQFF.

The chain is built from TRBV18 and TRBJ1-4; TCRdb lists TRBD1, though no DNA is available to test this call. The CDR3 sequence is 15 residues long. Per germline, CDR1 KGHSH and CDR2 LQKENI. CDR3 in amino acids: CASSRSGTVNEKLFF.

This chain links TRBV10-2 with TRBJ1-1; the TRBD1 assignment by TCRdb is unverifiable without DNA. Germline V CDR1 and CDR2: WSHSY, SAAADI. There are 15 residues in the CDR3. CDR3 protein: CASRDPGQVETEAFF.

This chain connects TRBV5-5 to TRBJ1-1; TCRdb reports TRBD1, a call that lacks DNA to check it against. CDR1 SGHKS and CDR2 YYEKEE come from the germline V gene (reference sequence). The length of the CDR3 is 14 residues. CDR3 sequence reads: CASSFWQGNTEAFF.

The chain employs TRBV5-5 and TRBJ2-3; TCRdb calls TRBD1, which cannot be checked without DNA. Per germline, CDR1 SGHKS and CDR2 YYEKEE (reference sequence). This CDR3 has 15 amino acids. CDR3 loop: CASSLSTRNTDTQYF.

The chain joins TRBV5-1 to TRBJ2-5. The CDR3 consists of 14 residues. Germline CDR1 SGHRS, CDR2 YFSETQ. CDR3: CASSLPSGQETQYF. Variable domain in full (rest from reference TRBV5-1 and TRBJ2-5): KAGVTQTPRYLIKTRGQQVTLSCSPISGHRSVSWYQQTPGQGLQFLFEYFSETQRNKGNFPGRFSGRQFSNSRSEMNVSTLELGDSALYLCASSLPSGQETQYFGPGTRLLVL.

V and J are TRBV5-1 and TRBJ2-7; TCRdb's D call, TRBD1, is unchecked because there is no DNA. Germline CDR1 SGHRS, CDR2 YFSETQ. This CDR3 spans 14 amino acids. The CDR3 sequence: CASSKTTGAYEQYF.

The rearrangement links TRBV5-1 to TRBJ2-5; with no DNA, the TCRdb D assignment of TRBD1 cannot be verified. CDR3 length: 16 amino acids. From germline, CDR1 is SGHRS and CDR2 YFSETQ. The CDR3: CASSLDGTGGQKTQYF.

CDR3 in amino acids: CASSPPGTNYGYTF. The genes are TRBV7-2 and TRBJ1-2; TCRdb selects TRBD1, and the lack of DNA leaves this call unchecked. CDR1 is SGHTA, CDR2 FQGNSA, per germline. The length of the CDR3 is 14 residues.

The V and J genes are TRBV28 and TRBJ2-7; TCRdb's D call, TRBD2, is unchecked because there is no DNA. The CDR3 loop spans 14 amino acids. Looked up from germline, CDR1 is MDHEN and CDR2 is SYDVKM. The CDR3 protein is CASSNDRDAGGQYF.

The gene calls are TRBV19 and TRBJ2-3; TCRdb designates TRBD2, a call that cannot be tested without DNA. This CDR3 has 15 residues. Germline CDR1 reads LNHDA; CDR2 reads SQIVND (reference sequence). The CDR3: CASSIVGGVTDTQYF.

The V gene is TRBV9, the J gene TRBJ2-7; lacking DNA, the TRBD1 call made by TCRdb goes unchecked. Germline assignment: CDR1 SGDLS and CDR2 YYNGEE. This CDR3 is built from 14 residues. This CDR3 reads CASSVGGGPYEQYF.

The rearrangement links TRBV3-1 to TRBJ2-3; the TCRdb call, TRBD1, lacks DNA for checking. Germline assignment: CDR1 LGHDT and CDR2 YNNKEL (reference sequence). There are 13 residues in the CDR3. CDR3 protein: CASSPGRQDTQYF.

This chain joins TRBV18 and TRBJ2-3; checking the TCRdb D call of TRBD1 is not possible without DNA. From germline, CDR1 is KGHSH and CDR2 LQKENI. This CDR3 has 15 residues. CDR3 protein: CASSPTASSTDTQYF. Variable domain in full (rest from reference TRBV18 and TRBJ2-3): NAGVMQNPRHLVRRRGQEARLRCSPMKGHSHVYWYRQLPEEGLKFMVYLQKENIIDESGMPKERFSAEFPKEGPSILRIQQVVRGDSAAYFCASSPTASSTDTQYFGPGTRLTVL.

The chain has TRBV28 and TRBJ2-1; TCRdb indicates TRBD2, and absent DNA this call remains unverified. CDR1 is MDHEN, CDR2 SYDVKM, per germline. This CDR3 comprises 17 residues. The CDR3 here is CASSSTGTGFSYNEQFF.

This chain links TRBV6-5 with TRBJ2-2; TCRdb names TRBD2, which stays unverified in the absence of DNA. Per the germline V gene, CDR1 is MNHEY and CDR2 is SVGAGI. The CDR3 spans 20 residues. CDR3 sequence reads: CASSYLRTSGRGGDTGELFF.

The V and J genes are TRBV19 and TRBJ2-7; TCRdb's D call of TRBD2 is untestable without DNA. Germline loops: CDR1 LNHDA, CDR2 SQIVND (reference sequence). The CDR3 has 15 residues. The CDR3 sequence: CASSIRLAGLYEQYF. Based on the CDR3 plus reference TRBV19 and TRBJ2-7, the full variable domain is DGGITQSPKYLFRKEGQNVTLSCEQNLNHDAMYWYRQDPGQGLRLIYYSQIVNDFQKGDIAEGYSVSREKKESFPLTVTSAQKNPTAFYLCASSIRLAGLYEQYFGPGTRLTVT.

The chain is built from TRBV6-5 and TRBJ1-1. The CDR3 contains 13 residues. Germline V gene data show CDR1 as MNHEY and CDR2 as SVGAGI. CDR3 residues: CASSYVGSDEAFF.